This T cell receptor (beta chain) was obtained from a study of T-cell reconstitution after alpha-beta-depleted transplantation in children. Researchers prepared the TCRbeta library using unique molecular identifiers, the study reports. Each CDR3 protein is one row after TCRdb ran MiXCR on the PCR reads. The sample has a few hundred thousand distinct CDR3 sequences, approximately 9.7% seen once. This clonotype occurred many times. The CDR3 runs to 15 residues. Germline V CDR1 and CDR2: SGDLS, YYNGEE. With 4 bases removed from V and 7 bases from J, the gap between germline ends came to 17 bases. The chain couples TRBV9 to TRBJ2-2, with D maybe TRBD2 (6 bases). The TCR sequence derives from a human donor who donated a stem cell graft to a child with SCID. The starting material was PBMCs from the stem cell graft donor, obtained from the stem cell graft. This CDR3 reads CASSSGAGRFGELFF. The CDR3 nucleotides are TGTGCCAGCAGCTCCGGAGCGGGCCGATTCGGGGAGCTGTTTTTT. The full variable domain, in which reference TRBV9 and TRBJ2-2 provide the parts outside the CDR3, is DSGVTQTPKHLITATGQRVTLRCSPRSGDLSVYWYQQSLDQGLQFLIQYYNGEERAKGNILERFSAQQFPDLHSELNLSSLELGDSALYFCASSSGAGRFGELFFGEGSRLTVL.